The 20 T cell receptor beta chains presented below share a single source sample, sequenced in a study of Ad26.COV2.S vaccination and SARS-CoV-2 variants. Treatment given: roughly 19 received Ad26.COV2.S at low or high dose, single or two shots; 5 received placebo; per-sample allocation not given. It was on day 63 after the first vaccine or placebo injection that samples were taken. Measured with immunoSEQ multiplex PCR; TCRdb has only the in-frame clones, and not every one. The table shows roughly 700,000 clones, with around 90% occurring only once. The material sequenced was peripheral blood, taken in a trial of Ad26.COV2.S vaccine versus placebo. Every receptor here comes from a person aged 18 to 59 who received the Ad26.COV2.S COVID-19 vaccine or a placebo.

This clone showed up just once. The chain employs TRBV6-5 and TRBJ1-6, with 9 bases matching TRBD1. Trimming cost V 2 bases and J 7 bases; bases outside gene matches: 3. This CDR3 region has 15 residues. Germline-derived CDR1 and CDR2 are MNHEY and SVGAGI. The CDR3 loop is CASSYGTGTNSPLHF. DNA of the CDR3: TGTGCCAGCAGTTACGGGACAGGGACCAATTCACCCCTCCACTTT.

The rearrangement links TRBV5-1 to TRBJ1-5; D unresolved. Germline CDR1 reads SGHRS; CDR2 reads YFSETQ. V lost 4 bases, J lost 0 bases, and 8 bases lay in between. The length of the CDR3 is 14 residues. Written as DNA, the CDR3 is TGCGCCAGCAGCACCGGAGATAGCAATCAGCCCCAGCATTTT. Its protein is CASSTGDSNQPQHF.

J is TRBJ2-2 and V is TRBV2, with unresolved D. V lost 6 bases to trimming and J lost 9 bases, with 14 bases between them. CDR3 length equals 13 residues. The V gene's germline CDR1 is SNHLY and CDR2 FYNNEI. The CDR3 sequence is CASSAPWPRELFF. The CDR3 DNA is TGTGCCAGCAGCGCTCCCTGGCCCCGGGAGCTGTTTTTT.

A remark on this clone: The sample holds other DNA sequences that translate to the same CDR3. The chain links TRBV13 to TRBJ2-5; maybe TRBD1 (5 bases). This CDR3 region has 13 residues. Trimming shortened V by 0 bases and J by 4 bases, and 6 bases separated the two germline ends. Germline CDR1 PRHDT, CDR2 FYEKMQ (reference sequence). CDR3 sequence (DNA): TGTGCCAGCAGCTTAGGAAGGGGAGAGACCCAGTACTTC. Protein sequence: CASSLGRGETQYF.

This clone was counted between two and nine times. This chain connects TRBV11-2 to TRBJ1-2; 8 bases map to TRBD1. This CDR3 region has 13 residues. Germline values: CDR1 SGHAT, CDR2 FQNNGV. The V segment lost 3 bases and the J segment 6 bases; nucleotides outside the gene matches: 3. The CDR3: CASSFGQGNGYTF. The CDR3 region has the DNA TGTGCCAGCAGCTTCGGACAGGGAAATGGCTACACCTTC.

The V call is TRBV5-6, the J call TRBJ1-3; D call uncertain. The CDR3 is 15 residues long. CDR1 and CDR2 from the germline V gene are SGHDT and YYEEEE. V shed 2 bases and J shed 0 bases, with 9 bases lying between them. The CDR3: CASSLEGRSGNTIYF. DNA of the CDR3: TGTGCCAGCAGCTTAGAAGGACGCTCTGGAAACACCATATATTTT.

The J gene is TRBJ1-1, the V gene TRBV19; D remains ambiguous. The V end lost 6 bases, the J end lost 4 bases, and 12 bases lay between the germline ends. The CDR3 extends over 13 amino acids. The germline V gene encodes CDR1 LNHDA and CDR2 SQIVND (reference sequence). The CDR3 spells CASRLSGLTEAFF. The CDR3 DNA is TGTGCCAGTAGGCTATCCGGACTCACTGAAGCTTTCTTT.

The V and J genes are TRBV6-1 and TRBJ1-4, with unresolved D. The CDR3 spans 17 residues. The V gene's germline CDR1 is MNHNS and CDR2 SASEGT. V was clipped by 3 bases and J by 0 bases, with 14 bases between them. CDR3 region: CASSDTPRRATNEKLFF. The CDR3 DNA is TGTGCCAGCAGTGACACACCCCGGCGGGCAACTAATGAAAAACTGTTTTTT.

V and J are TRBV27 and TRBJ2-7, with a weak D call TRBD1 (6 bases). V shed 3 bases and J shed 0 bases, with 15 bases lying between them. Germline loops: CDR1 MNHEY, CDR2 SMNVEV (reference sequence). This CDR3 spans 16 amino acids. This CDR3 reads CASSLGATPLSYEQYF. In nucleotides, the CDR3 is TGTGCCAGCAGTTTGGGGGCAACACCGCTCTCCTACGAGCAGTACTTC.

The chain recombines TRBV21-1 with TRBJ1-6; TRBD1 is taken as the D call from the table, unchecked against the DNA. TRBV21-1 is listed as a pseudogene. There are 16 residues in the CDR3. For the CDR3, the DNA is TGTGCCAGCAGCAAAACCCGGGACAGTGGTTATTCACCCCTCCACTTT. Encoded protein: CASSKTRDSGYSPLHF.

Comments on this clone: Other DNA sequences in the sample encode the same CDR3. This rearrangement joins TRBV12-3 or TRBV12-4 to TRBJ2-3; no firm D call. The CDR3 spans 12 residues. V was shortened by 1 base and J by 3 bases, with 2 bases between the two germline ends. The CDR3 coding sequence is TGTGCCAGCAGTTTAGTGACAGATACGCAGTATTTT. Translated: CASSLVTDTQYF.

This chain uses TRBV27 with TRBJ1-6, with 7 nucleotides matching TRBD1. The germline V gene encodes CDR1 MNHEY and CDR2 SMNVEV (reference sequence). V dropped 8 bases and J dropped 4; count of bases not matched to a gene: 11. The CDR3 runs to 16 residues. The CDR3, as DNA: TGTGCCAGCGCCCCTCAGGGGACAGATTATAATTCACCCCTCCACTTT. Translation: CASAPQGTDYNSPLHF.

This chain uses TRBV25-1 with TRBJ1-1, with 11 positions matching TRBD1. Germline V gene lookup returns CDR1 MGHDK and CDR2 SYGVNS. The CDR3 totals 13 residues. V trimming: 7 bases; J trimming: 6 bases; junction bases outside the gene matches: 4. CDR3 coding DNA: TGTGCCAGCAATAGGGACAGGGGGTCTGAAGCTTTCTTT. Its translation: CASNRDRGSEAFF.

V gene TRBV18 combines with J gene TRBJ2-1, with TRBD2 matching over 8 bases. Germline V gene sequence: CDR1 KGHSH, CDR2 LQKENI. The CDR3 length is 15 residues. V shed 0 bases, J shed 4 bases, and the junction held 2 bases outside the gene matches. CDR3 loop: CASSPPSGVYNEQFF. As DNA, the CDR3 is TGTGCCAGCTCACCACCTAGCGGGGTATACAATGAGCAGTTCTTC.

With respect to this clone: The same CDR3 also results from other DNA sequences found in this sample. J is TRBJ2-3 and V is TRBV5-1; D is unresolved. Looked up from germline, CDR1 is SGHRS and CDR2 is YFSETQ. The CDR3 covers 12 residues. V was pared by 4 bases and J by 5 bases, with 8 bases between. The CDR3 loop is CASSPRGDTQYF. The CDR3 DNA is TGCGCCAGCAGCCCCCGCGGAGATACGCAGTATTTT. The whole variable domain, remainder taken from reference TRBV5-1 and TRBJ2-3, is KAGVTQTPRYLIKTRGQQVTLSCSPISGHRSVSWYQQTPGQGLQFLFEYFSETQRNKGNFPGRFSGRQFSNSRSEMNVSTLELGDSALYLCASSPRGDTQYFGPGTRLTVL.

This clone was found a few times. Other DNA sequences from this sample encode an identical CDR3 as well. This chain uses TRBV30 with TRBJ1-1, with TRBD1 as a possible D gene (6 bases). The V gene lost 0 bases and the J gene lost 1 base, with 6 bases spanning the gap. Germline assignment: CDR1 GTSNPN and CDR2 SVGIG (reference sequence). The CDR3 covers 13 residues. The CDR3 nucleotides read TGTGCCTGGAGTGTACAGGGGAACACTGAAGCTTTCTTT. It codes for CAWSVQGNTEAFF.

J is TRBJ1-6 and V is TRBV3-1 (or the pseudogene TRBV3-2); no firm D call. Germline V gives CDR1 LGHDT, CDR2 YNNKEL (reference sequence). The CDR3 has 13 amino acids. V lost 3 bases, J lost 11 bases, and 11 bases lay in between. The CDR3 nucleotides read TGTGCCAGCAGCCATGGGTCCCCCACACCCCTCCACTTT. It is translated as CASSHGSPTPLHF.

The rearrangement links TRBV19 to TRBJ2-3; D unresolved. This CDR3 region has 15 residues. Germline CDR1 is LNHDA and CDR2 is SQIVND (reference sequence). V was cut by 3 bases and J by 2 bases, with 12 bases left in between. The CDR3 loop reads CASSIRSQNTDTQYF. The CDR3 DNA is TGTGCCAGTAGTATCCGTAGTCAGAACACAGATACGCAGTATTTT.

CDR3 sequence (DNA): TGTGCCAGCAGCTTACGGACAGGGGTCGCCTATCAGCCCCAGCATTTT. It specifies CASSLRTGVAYQPQHF. The rearrangement joins TRBV7-2 to TRBJ1-5; 9 bases are a match to TRBD1. The CDR3 spans 16 residues. Germline V gives CDR1 SGHTA, CDR2 FQGNSA. The ends lost 2 bases at V and 5 bases at J; junction bases unmatched: 7.

The V and J genes are TRBV19 and TRBJ1-5; D might be TRBD1 (5 bases). Germline CDR1 is LNHDA and CDR2 is SQIVND (reference sequence). This CDR3 comprises 16 residues. V lost 5 bases and J lost 4, with 18 bases in between. CDR3 DNA sequence: TGTGCCAGTAGTGCTCGGGGGACTGCCCTTAATCAGCCCCAGCATTTT. Amino acid sequence: CASSARGTALNQPQHF.